These 16 T cell receptor beta chains were all obtained from the same sample, sequenced in a study of CXCR3-negative and CXCR3-positive naive CD8 T cells. Through 5' RACE with UMI labels, the TRB cDNA libraries were prepared. TCRdb re-called the 5' RACE reads and gives one entry per CDR3 protein, without DNA. Its listing shows roughly 26,000 distinct CDR3 sequences. Material: naive CXCR3- CD8+ T cells from blood. This sample's subset: CD45RO-CCR7+CD27+CD95- naive CD8+ T cells lacking CXCR3 (TNR3-). These receptors all come from a human donor in good health. Some clones in this sample may be carry-over from other donors' samples.

V gene TRBV6-5 combines with J gene TRBJ1-5. The CDR3 length is 13 residues. The V gene's germline CDR1 is MNHEY and CDR2 SVGAGI. The CDR3 loop reads CASSRSGSQPQHF.

The chain couples TRBV7-2 to TRBJ1-4; TCRdb's D call, TRBD1, is unchecked because there is no DNA. In germline, CDR1 is SGHTA, CDR2 FQGNSA. This CDR3 has 14 residues. CDR3 residues: CASSDRDSNEKLFF.

CDR3 region: CSVGGQPEYNEQFF. The rearrangement joins TRBV29-1 to TRBJ2-1; absent DNA, TCRdb's TRBD1 call cannot be checked. CDR3 length equals 14 residues. Per the germline V gene, CDR1 is SQVTM and CDR2 is ANQGSEA.

This clonotype registers medium-sized (0.01 to 0.1%) by frequency. This chain joins TRBV28 and TRBJ1-1; TCRdb gives TRBD1 as the D gene, but with no DNA this cannot be confirmed. Germline V gene lookup returns CDR1 MDHEN and CDR2 SYDVKM. This CDR3 comprises 12 residues. CDR3 residues: CASGQGSSEAFF.

The chain combines TRBV6-4 with TRBJ1-1; TCRdb selects TRBD1, and the lack of DNA leaves this call unchecked. The CDR3 runs to 14 residues. Germline CDR1 reads MRHNA; CDR2 reads SNTAGT. The CDR3 protein is CASRTTGGSAEAFF.

The chain couples TRBV6-1 to TRBJ2-5. Germline CDR1 reads MNHNS; CDR2 reads SASEGT. The CDR3 length is 12 residues. CDR3 protein: CASRRGSQTQYF.

The chain couples TRBV7-9 to TRBJ2-7; the TCRdb call, TRBD1, lacks DNA for checking. The CDR3 spans 19 residues. Germline assignment: CDR1 SEHNR and CDR2 FQNEAQ (reference sequence). CDR3 residues: CASSPPGQRSGIDYYEQYF.

This chain links TRBV5-4 with TRBJ2-7; without DNA, the TCRdb call of TRBD2 cannot be checked. CDR3 length equals 17 residues. In germline, CDR1 is SGHNT, CDR2 YYREEE (reference sequence). The CDR3 loop is CASSSTPGLAPIYEQYF.

The J gene is TRBJ1-2, the V gene TRBV6-6; TCRdb selects TRBD1, and the lack of DNA leaves this call unchecked. Germline V gives CDR1 MNHNY, CDR2 SVGAGI (reference sequence). The CDR3 has 13 amino acids. The chain's CDR3 is CASSTGSLYGYTF.

The chain joins TRBV5-1 to TRBJ1-2. Looked up from germline, CDR1 is SGHRS and CDR2 is YFSETQ. This CDR3 has 12 amino acids. The CDR3 is CASSLPPYGYTF.

The rearrangement links TRBV29-1 to TRBJ2-3. The CDR3 consists of 11 residues. Germline V gene data show CDR1 as SQVTM and CDR2 as ANQGSEA. CDR3 loop: CSVAGADTQYF.

This chain joins TRBV5-1 and TRBJ2-7. Germline V gene data show CDR1 as SGHRS and CDR2 as YFSETQ. The CDR3 has 13 residues. This CDR3 is CASSPTPYYEQYF.

The chain uses TRBV23-1 and TRBJ2-1; TCRdb designates TRBD1, a call that cannot be tested without DNA. TRBV23-1 is an ORF; its function is uncertain. The CDR3 runs 14 residues. CDR3 sequence reads: CASSRRDRYNEQFF.

V gene TRBV7-9 combines with J gene TRBJ2-7; TCRdb picks TRBD2, but there is no DNA to check that call. The CDR3 is 14 amino acids. From germline, CDR1 is SEHNR and CDR2 FQNEAQ (reference sequence). The CDR3 reads CASSRGGSTYEQYF.

The rearrangement links TRBV10-3 to TRBJ2-3. CDR3 length equals 15 residues. CDR1 and CDR2 from the germline V gene are ENHRY and SYGVKD. CDR3 in amino acids: CAISESVGSTDTQYF.

The V call is TRBV4-3, the J call TRBJ2-7. Germline lookup yields CDR1 LGHNA and CDR2 YSLEER. The CDR3 runs 14 residues. The CDR3 loop is CASSQNERDYEQYF.